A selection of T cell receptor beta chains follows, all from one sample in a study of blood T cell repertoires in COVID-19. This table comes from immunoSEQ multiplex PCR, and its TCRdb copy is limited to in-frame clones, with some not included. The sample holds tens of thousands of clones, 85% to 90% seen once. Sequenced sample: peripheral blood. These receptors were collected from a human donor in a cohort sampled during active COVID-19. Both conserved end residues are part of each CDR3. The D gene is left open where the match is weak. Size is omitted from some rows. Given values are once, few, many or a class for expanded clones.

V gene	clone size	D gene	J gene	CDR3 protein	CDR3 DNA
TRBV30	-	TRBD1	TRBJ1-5	CAWAGGRFQPQHF	TGTGCCTGGGCAGGGGGCCGATTTCAGCCCCAGCATTTT
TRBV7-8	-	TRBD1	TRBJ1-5	CASSGNRGGAMSNQPQHF	TGTGCCAGCAGCGGGAACAGGGGAGGCGCGATGAGCAATCAGCCCCAGCATTTT
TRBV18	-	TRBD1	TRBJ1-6	CASLETGDYNSPLHF	TGTGCCAGCTTAGAAACAGGGGATTATAATTCACCCCTCCACTTT
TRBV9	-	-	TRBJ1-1	CASQAGTEAFF	TGTGCCAGCCAGGCTGGCACTGAAGCTTTCTTT
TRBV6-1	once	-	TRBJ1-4	CASSGLGGTTNEKLFF	TGTGCCAGCAGTGGGTTGGGAGGTACAACTAATGAAAAACTGTTTTTT
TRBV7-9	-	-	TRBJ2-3	CASSLIMTSTDTQYF	TGTGCCAGCAGCTTAATTATGACTAGCACAGATACGCAGTATTTT
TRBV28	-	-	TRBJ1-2	CATSLNYGYTF	TGTGCCACCTCCCTTAACTATGGCTACACCTTC
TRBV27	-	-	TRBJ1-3	CASSLSGSWGNTIYF	TGTGCCAGCAGTTTATCGGGGAGTTGGGGAAACACCATATATTTT
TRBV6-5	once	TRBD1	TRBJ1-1	CASRGQLNTEAFF	TGTGCCAGCAGGGGACAGTTGAACACTGAAGCTTTCTTT
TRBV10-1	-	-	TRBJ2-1	CASSEPRPNSVGFGGNEQFF	TGCGCCAGCAGTGAGCCTCGACCCAACTCCGTCGGCTTTGGAGGGAATGAGCAGTTCTTC
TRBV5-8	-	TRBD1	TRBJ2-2	CASDTGGNTGELFF	TGTGCCAGCGATACAGGGGGCAACACCGGGGAGCTGTTTTTT